This TCR beta chain derives from a study of cytomegalovirus exposure and HLA in healthy donors. Broader study findings: Reports showed the classifier diagnosing cytomegalovirus status with high specificity and sensitivity. Among TCR sequences, most were rare, though some public TCRs appeared in many donors.

This clone has only one observation. Its specificity is unknown. Here immunoSEQ multiplex PCR was the method, and the copy in TCRdb shows in-frame clones only, minus some. This table holds some 140,000 clones, 84% found once. Germline CDR1 is SGHDT and CDR2 is YYEEEE. This CDR3 spans 17 amino acids. J was trimmed by 2 bases and V by 1 base; bases with no gene match: 4. The clonotype originates from a woman in her thirties in good health and CMV-seronegative. Sequencing was carried out using PBMCs. The chain recombines TRBV5-6 with TRBJ2-3; 13 positions agree with TRBD2. For the CDR3, the DNA is TGTGCCAGCAGCTTGAGGGGACTAGCGGGGACCACAGATACGCAGTATTTT. Residues: CASSLRGLAGTTDTQYF.